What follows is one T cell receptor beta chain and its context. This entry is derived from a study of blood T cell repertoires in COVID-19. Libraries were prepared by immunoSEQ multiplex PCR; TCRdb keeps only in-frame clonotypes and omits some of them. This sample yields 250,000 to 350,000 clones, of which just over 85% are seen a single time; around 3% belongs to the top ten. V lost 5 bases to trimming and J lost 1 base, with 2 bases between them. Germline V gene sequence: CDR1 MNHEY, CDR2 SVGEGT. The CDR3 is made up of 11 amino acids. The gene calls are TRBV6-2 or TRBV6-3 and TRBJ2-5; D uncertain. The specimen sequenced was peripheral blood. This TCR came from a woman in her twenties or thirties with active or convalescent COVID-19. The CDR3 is CASSLQETQYF. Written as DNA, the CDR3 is TGTGCCAGCAGTCTCCAAGAGACCCAGTACTTC.